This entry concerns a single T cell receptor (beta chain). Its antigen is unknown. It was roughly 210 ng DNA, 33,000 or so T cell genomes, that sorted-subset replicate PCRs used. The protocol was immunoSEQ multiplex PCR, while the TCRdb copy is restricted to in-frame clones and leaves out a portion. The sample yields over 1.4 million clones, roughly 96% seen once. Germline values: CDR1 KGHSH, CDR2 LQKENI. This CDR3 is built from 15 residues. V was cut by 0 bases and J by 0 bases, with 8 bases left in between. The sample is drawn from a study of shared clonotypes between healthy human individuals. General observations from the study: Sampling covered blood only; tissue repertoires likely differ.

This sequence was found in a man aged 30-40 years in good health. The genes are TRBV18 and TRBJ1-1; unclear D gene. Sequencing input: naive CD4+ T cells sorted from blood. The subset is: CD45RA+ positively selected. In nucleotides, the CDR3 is TGTGCCAGCTCACCACCGCCAGCTATGAACACTGAAGCTTTCTTT. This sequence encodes CASSPPPAMNTEAFF.